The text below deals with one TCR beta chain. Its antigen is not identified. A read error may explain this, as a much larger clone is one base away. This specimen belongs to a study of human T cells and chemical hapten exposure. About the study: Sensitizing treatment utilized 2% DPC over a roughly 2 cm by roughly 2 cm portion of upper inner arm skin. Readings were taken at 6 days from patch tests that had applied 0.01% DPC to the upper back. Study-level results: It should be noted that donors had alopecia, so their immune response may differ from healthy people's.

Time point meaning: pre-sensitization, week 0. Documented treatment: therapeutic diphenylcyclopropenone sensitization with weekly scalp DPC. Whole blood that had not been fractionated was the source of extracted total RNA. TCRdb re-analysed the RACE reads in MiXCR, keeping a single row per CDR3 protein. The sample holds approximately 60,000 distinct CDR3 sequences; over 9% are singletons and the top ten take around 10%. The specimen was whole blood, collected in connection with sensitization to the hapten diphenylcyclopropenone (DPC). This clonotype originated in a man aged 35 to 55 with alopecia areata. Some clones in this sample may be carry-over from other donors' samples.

The CDR3 region is CARSIRDGMYAFF. The CDR3 DNA follows: TGTGCCAGAAGTATAAGGGACGGGATGTACGCTTTCTTT. This chain uses TRBV19 with TRBJ1-1; tentatively, D is TRBD1 (5 bases). The germline CDR1 and CDR2 sequences are LNHDA and SQIVND (reference sequence). The CDR3 length is 13 residues.